This T cell receptor (beta chain) is from a study of cytomegalovirus exposure and HLA in healthy donors. This CDR3 has 17 residues. Germline values: CDR1 MDHEN, CDR2 SYDVKM. Trimming removed 5 bases from V and 3 bases from J, with 20 bases in between. In the case of this clone: Its antigen is as yet unknown.

13 Jbeta primers and 60 Vbeta primers were used for the PCR. Generated by immunoSEQ multiplex PCR, the TCRdb table keeps only in-frame clones and is missing some. The repertoire holds approximately 92,000 clones, 81% seen once, with around 1.2% in the top ten. General study findings and limits: The majority of TCR sequences were rare, yet some public TCRs appeared in many donors.

The sample was PBMCs. This TCR derives from a girl aged 2-10 years in good health and CMV-seropositive. The V call is TRBV28, the J call TRBJ2-1; no clear D gene. In nucleotides, the CDR3 is TGTGCCAGCAGTGCCTCAGCGATAATAGCCATCTACAATGAGCAGTTCTTC. It translates to CASSASAIIAIYNEQFF.